This T cell receptor (beta chain) was profiled in a study of T cell responses to AZD1222 COVID-19 vaccine. The overall study: Both about-4-week and about-12-week second-dose recipients were combined. Findings and limits, study-wide: The donor cohort was predominantly white British with a female majority, and clonal diversity may have been underestimated. CD4 TCRs covered the whole spike, strongest at regions 160-218 and 743-854. Repertoires were collected only later (after the peak T cell response had occurred).

Points on this clone: Its cognate antigen is unknown.

CDR3 length equals 14 residues. V lost 5 bases to trimming and J lost 3 bases; unmatched junction nucleotides: 5. The germline CDR1 and CDR2 sequences are MNHEY and SVGAGI. The repertoire was sequenced with immunoSEQ multiplex PCR; TCRdb's copy has only in-frame clones and lacks some. The repertoire holds 45,000 to 55,000 clones, 80% to 90% seen once, with about a tenth in the top ten. This specimen consisted of peripheral blood, obtained on day 0 of AZD1222 vaccination. The chain combines TRBV6-5 with TRBJ2-7, with TRBD2 identical over 9 bases. The TCR originated in an adult in good health. CDR3: CASSRGLAIYEQYF. DNA of the CDR3: TGTGCCAGCAGTCGGGGACTAGCAATCTACGAGCAGTACTTC.